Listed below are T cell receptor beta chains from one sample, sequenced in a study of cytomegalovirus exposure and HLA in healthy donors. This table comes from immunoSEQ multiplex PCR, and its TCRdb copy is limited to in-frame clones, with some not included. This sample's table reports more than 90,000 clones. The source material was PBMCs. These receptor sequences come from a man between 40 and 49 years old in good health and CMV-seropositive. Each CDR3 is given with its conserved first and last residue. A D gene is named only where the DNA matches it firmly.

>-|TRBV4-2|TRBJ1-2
CASSPPGQKYGYTF
TGTGCCAGCAGCCCCCCTGGACAGAAATATGGCTACACCTTC
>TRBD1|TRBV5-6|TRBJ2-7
CASSKSVGQAYYEQYF
TGTGCCAGCAGCAAATCTGTGGGACAGGCATACTACGAGCAGTACTTC
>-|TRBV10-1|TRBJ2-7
CASSEKDGESYEQYF
TGCGCCAGCAGTGAGAAGGACGGGGAATCCTACGAGCAGTACTTC
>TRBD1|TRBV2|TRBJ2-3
CASSPQGVPPDTQYF
TGTGCCAGCAGCCCCCAGGGGGTTCCTCCAGATACGCAGTATTTT
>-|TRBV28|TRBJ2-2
CASILSTLATDTGELFF
TGTGCCAGCATCCTCTCAACCCTAGCAACCGACACCGGGGAGCTGTTTTTT
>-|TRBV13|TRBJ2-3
CASSSSNAGDTQYF
TGTGCCAGCAGCTCCTCTAATGCGGGAGATACGCAGTATTTT
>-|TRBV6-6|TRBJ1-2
CASSYSRNLLPYGYTF
TGTGCCAGCAGTTACTCGCGGAATCTCCTGCCCTATGGCTACACCTTC
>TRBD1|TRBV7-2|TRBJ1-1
CASSPFGAGGPKNTEAFF
TGTGCCAGCAGCCCCTTTGGTGCAGGGGGACCTAAGAACACTGAAGCTTTCTTT
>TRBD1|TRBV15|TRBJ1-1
CATSPRQGRTFF
TGTGCCACCAGCCCCCGACAGGGGCGAACTTTCTTT
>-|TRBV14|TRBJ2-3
CASSHRGGILMGTDTQYF
TGTGCCAGCAGCCATCGTGGGGGGATTCTTATGGGCACAGATACGCAGTATTTT
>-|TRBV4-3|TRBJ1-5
CASSQEPRNQPQHF
TGCGCCAGCAGCCAAGAGCCCAGAAATCAGCCCCAGCATTTT
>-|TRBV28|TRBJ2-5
CASRTKETQYF
TGTGCCAGCAGAACTAAAGAGACCCAGTACTTC
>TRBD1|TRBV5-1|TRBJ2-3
CASSLGGDRRTDTQYF
TGCGCCAGCAGCTTGGGAGGGGACAGGCGCACAGATACGCAGTATTTT
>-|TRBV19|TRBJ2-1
CASSIKRNEQFF
TGTGCCAGTAGTATAAAGCGCAATGAGCAGTTCTTC
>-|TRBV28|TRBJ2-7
CASSPQGTSYEQYF
TGTGCCAGCAGTCCACAGGGCACTTCCTACGAGCAGTACTTC
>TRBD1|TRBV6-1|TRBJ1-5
CASTTGQALTPQHF
TGTGCCAGCACTACGGGACAGGCCTTGACGCCCCAGCATTTT